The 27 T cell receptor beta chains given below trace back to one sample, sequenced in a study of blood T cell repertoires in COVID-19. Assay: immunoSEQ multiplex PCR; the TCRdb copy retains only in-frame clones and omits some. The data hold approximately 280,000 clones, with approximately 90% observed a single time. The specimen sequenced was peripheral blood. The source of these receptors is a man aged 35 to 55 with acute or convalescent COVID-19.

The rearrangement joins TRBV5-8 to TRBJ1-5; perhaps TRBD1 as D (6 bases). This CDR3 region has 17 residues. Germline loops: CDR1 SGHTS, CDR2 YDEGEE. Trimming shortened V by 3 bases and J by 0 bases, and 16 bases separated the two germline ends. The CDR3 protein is CASSSIDRRYSNQPQHF. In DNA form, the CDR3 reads TGTGCCAGCAGCTCTATTGACAGGCGATATAGCAATCAGCCCCAGCATTTT.

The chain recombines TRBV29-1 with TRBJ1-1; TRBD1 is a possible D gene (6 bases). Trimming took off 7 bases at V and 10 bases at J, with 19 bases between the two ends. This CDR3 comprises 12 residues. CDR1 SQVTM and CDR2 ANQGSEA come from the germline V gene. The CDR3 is CSATTGLGGAFF. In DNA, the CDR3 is TGCAGCGCAACGACAGGCCTCGGCGGAGCTTTCTTT.

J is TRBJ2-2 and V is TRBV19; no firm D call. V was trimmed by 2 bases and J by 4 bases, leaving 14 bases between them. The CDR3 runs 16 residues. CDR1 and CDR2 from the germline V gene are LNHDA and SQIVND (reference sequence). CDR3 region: CASSIRGRRGTGELFF. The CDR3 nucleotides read TGTGCCAGTAGTATACGAGGTCGCCGTGGCACCGGGGAGCTGTTTTTT.

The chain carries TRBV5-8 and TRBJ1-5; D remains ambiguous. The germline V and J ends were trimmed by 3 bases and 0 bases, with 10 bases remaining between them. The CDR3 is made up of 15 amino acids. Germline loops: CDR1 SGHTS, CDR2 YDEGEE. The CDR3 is CASSYLSYSNQPQHF. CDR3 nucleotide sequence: TGTGCCAGCAGCTACCTCAGTTATAGCAATCAGCCCCAGCATTTT.

CDR3 sequence: CASGIQGTENEQYF. The CDR3 DNA follows: TGCGCCAGCGGGATACAGGGTACAGAAAACGAGCAGTACTTC. This chain connects TRBV5-1 to TRBJ2-7; D might be TRBD1 (6 bases). This CDR3 has 14 amino acids. V was clipped by 7 bases and J by 5 bases, with 19 bases between them. Germline V CDR1 and CDR2: SGHRS, YFSETQ.

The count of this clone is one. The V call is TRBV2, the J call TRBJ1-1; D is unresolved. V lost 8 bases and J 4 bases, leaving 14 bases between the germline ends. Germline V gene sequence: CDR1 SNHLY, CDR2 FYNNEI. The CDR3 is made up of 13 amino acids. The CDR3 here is CASSSLLPTEAFF. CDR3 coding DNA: TGTGCCAGCTCCAGTTTGCTCCCCACTGAAGCTTTCTTT.

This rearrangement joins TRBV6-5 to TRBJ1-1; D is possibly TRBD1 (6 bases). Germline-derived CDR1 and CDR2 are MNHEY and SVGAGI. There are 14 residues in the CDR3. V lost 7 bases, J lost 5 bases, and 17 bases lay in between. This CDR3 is CASTDRDMGTEAFF. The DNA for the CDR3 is TGTGCCAGCACCGACCGGGACATGGGGACTGAAGCTTTCTTT.

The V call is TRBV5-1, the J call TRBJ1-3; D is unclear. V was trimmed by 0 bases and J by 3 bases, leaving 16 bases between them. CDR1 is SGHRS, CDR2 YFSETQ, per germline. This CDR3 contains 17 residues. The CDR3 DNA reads TGCGCCAGCAGCTTGGATCGGGGTGCTTTGGGTGGAAACACCATATATTTT. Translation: CASSLDRGALGGNTIYF. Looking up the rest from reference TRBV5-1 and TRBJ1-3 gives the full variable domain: KAGVTQTPRYLIKTRGQQVTLSCSPISGHRSVSWYQQTPGQGLQFLFEYFSETQRNKGNFPGRFSGRQFSNSRSEMNVSTLELGDSALYLCASSLDRGALGGNTIYFGEGSWLTVV.

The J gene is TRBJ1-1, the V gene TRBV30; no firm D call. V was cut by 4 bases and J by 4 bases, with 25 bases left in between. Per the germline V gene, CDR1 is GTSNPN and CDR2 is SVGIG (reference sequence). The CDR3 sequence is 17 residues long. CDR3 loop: CAWKAGRGRLSLTEAFF. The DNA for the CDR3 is TGTGCCTGGAAGGCGGGCAGAGGAAGACTCTCACTCACTGAAGCTTTCTTT.

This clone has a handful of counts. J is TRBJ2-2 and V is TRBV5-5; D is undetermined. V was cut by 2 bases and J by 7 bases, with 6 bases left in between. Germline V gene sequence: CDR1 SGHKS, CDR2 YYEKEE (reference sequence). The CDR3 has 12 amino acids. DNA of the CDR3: TGTGCCAGCAGCTTTCACGGCGGGGAGCTGTTTTTT. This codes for CASSFHGGELFF.

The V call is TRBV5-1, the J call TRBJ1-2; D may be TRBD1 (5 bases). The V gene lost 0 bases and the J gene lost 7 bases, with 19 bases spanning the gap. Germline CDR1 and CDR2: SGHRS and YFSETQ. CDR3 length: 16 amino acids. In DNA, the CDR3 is TGCGCCAGCAGCTTGGGTAGGCGGGACTTTACCACTGGCTACACCTTC. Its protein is CASSLGRRDFTTGYTF.

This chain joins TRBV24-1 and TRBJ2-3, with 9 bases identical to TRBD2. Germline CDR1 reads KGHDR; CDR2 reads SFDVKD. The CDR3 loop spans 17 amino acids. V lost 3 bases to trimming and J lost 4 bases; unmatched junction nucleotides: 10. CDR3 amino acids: CATSDPGRGGGADTQYF. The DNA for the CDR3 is TGTGCCACCAGTGATCCCGGTCGGGGCGGGGGGGCAGATACGCAGTATTTT.

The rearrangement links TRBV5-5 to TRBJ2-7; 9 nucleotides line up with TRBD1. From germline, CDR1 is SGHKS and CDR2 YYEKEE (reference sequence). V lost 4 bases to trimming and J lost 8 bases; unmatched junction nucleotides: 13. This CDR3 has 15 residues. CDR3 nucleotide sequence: TGTGCCAGCAGCCTCCTTTTCGGACAGGGGCCCCAGCAGTACTTC. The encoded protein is CASSLLFGQGPQQYF.

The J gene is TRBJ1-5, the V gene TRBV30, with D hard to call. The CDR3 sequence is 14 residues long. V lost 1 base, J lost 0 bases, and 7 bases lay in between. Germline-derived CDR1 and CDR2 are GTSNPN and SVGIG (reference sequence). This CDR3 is CAWSGVNSNQPQHF. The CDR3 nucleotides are TGTGCCTGGAGTGGAGTGAATAGCAATCAGCCCCAGCATTTT.

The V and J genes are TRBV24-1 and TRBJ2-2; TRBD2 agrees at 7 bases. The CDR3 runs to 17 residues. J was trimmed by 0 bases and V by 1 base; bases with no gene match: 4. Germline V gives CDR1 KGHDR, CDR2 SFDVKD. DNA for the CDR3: TGTGCCACCAGTGATTTAAACGCGGGGGCGAACACCGGGGAGCTGTTTTTT. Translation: CATSDLNAGANTGELFF.

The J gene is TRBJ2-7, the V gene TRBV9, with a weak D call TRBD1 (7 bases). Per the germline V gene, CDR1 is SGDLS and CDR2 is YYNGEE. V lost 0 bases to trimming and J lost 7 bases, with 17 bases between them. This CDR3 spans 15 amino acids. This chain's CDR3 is CASSVAAEGAGEQYF. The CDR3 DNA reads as TGTGCCAGCAGCGTAGCCGCAGAGGGGGCGGGGGAGCAGTACTTC.

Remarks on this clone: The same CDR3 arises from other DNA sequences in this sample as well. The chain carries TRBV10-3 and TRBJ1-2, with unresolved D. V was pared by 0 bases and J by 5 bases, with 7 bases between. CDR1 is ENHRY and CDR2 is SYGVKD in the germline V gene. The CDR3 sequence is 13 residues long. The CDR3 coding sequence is TGTGCCATCAGTGAGTCACGCGAGTATGGCTACACCTTC. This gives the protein CAISESREYGYTF.

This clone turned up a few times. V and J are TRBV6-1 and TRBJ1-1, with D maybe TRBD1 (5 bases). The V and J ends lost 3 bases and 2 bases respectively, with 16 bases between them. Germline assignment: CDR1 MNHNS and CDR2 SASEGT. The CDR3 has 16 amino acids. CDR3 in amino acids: CASSDFQGGENTEAFF. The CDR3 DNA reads TGTGCCAGCAGTGACTTTCAGGGAGGCGAAAACACTGAAGCTTTCTTT.

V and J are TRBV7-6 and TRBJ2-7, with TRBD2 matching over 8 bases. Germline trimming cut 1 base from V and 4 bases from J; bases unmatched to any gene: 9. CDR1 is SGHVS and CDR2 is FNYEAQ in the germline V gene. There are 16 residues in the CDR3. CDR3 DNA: TGTGCCAGCAGCTTAGGAGGCGGGGGGACCATTTACGAGCAGTACTTC. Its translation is CASSLGGGGTIYEQYF.

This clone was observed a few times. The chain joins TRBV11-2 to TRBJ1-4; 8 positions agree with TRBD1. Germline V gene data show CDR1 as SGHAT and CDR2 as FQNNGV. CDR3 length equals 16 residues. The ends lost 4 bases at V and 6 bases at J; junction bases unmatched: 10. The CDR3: CASSSFGTGGDEKLFF. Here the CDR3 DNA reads TGTGCCAGCAGCTCTTTCGGGACAGGAGGAGATGAAAAACTGTTTTTT.

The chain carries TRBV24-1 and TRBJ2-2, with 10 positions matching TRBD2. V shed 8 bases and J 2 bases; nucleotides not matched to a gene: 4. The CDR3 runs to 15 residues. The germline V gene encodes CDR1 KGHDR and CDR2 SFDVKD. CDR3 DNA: TGTGCCACCACCCCTAGCGGGGGCAACACCGGGGAGCTGTTTTTT. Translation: CATTPSGGNTGELFF.

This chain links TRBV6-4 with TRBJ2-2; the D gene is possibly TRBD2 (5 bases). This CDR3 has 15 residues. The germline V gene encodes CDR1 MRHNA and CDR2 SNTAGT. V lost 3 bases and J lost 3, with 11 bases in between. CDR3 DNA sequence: TGTGCCAGCAGTGAAGCCGGCGGGTACACCGGGGAGCTGTTTTTT. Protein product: CASSEAGGYTGELFF.

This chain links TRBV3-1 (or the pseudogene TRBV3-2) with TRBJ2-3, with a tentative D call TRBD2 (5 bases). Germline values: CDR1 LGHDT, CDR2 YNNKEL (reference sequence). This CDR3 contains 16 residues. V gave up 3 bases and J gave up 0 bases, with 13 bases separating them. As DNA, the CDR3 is TGTGCCAGCAGCCACTTAGGACGGGGTAGCACAGATACGCAGTATTTT. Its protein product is CASSHLGRGSTDTQYF.

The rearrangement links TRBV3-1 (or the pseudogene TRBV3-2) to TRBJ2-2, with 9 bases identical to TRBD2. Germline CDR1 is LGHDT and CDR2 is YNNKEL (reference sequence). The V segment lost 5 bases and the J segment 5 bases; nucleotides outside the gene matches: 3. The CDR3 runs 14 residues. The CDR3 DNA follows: TGTGCCAGCAGCGCCCTAGCGGGGACCGGGGAGCTGTTTTTT. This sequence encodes CASSALAGTGELFF.

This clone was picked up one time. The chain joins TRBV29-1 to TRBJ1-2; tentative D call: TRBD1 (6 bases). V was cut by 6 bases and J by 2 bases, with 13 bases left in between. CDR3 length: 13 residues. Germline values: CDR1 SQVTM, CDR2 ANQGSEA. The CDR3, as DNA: TGCAGCGTATGGGACATAACGAACTATGGCTACACCTTC. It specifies CSVWDITNYGYTF.

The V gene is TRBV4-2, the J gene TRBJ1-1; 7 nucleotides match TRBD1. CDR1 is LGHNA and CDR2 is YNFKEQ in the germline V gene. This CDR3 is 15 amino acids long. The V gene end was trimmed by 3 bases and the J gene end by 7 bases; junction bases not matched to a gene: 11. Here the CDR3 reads CASSHSPDREGEAFF. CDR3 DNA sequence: TGTGCCAGCAGCCATTCCCCCGACAGGGAAGGTGAAGCTTTCTTT.

The CDR3 here is CASSPPAGRNNEQFF. The DNA of the CDR3 is TGCGCCAGCAGCCCCCCAGCGGGAAGGAACAATGAGCAGTTCTTC. This chain connects TRBV5-1 to TRBJ2-1; 7 bases line up with TRBD2. The CDR3 runs 15 residues. Looked up from germline, CDR1 is SGHRS and CDR2 is YFSETQ. With V trimmed by 4 bases and J by 5 bases, 9 bases remained unmatched.